The 15 T cell receptor beta chains given below trace back to one sample, sequenced in a study of T cell responses to AZD1222 COVID-19 vaccine. Sequencing was performed with immunoSEQ multiplex PCR; in TCRdb, only in-frame clones are kept and a portion is missing. The table has 150,000 to 200,000 clones, approximately 90% seen once. The source material was peripheral blood, sampled 28 days after the second AZD1222 dose. These receptors originate from an adult who received the AZD1222 COVID-19 vaccine.

As regards this clone: One end of the junction does not line up with germline, which may come from a read error. The J gene is TRBJ2-1, the V gene TRBV7-7, with 8 bases identical to TRBD1. Germline-derived CDR1 and CDR2 are SSHAT and FNYEAQ (reference sequence). The CDR3 length is 14 residues. CDR3 DNA: TGTGCTAGCAGCATAGACAGGGGAATAAATGAGCAGTTCTTC. Amino acids: CASSIDRGINEQFF.

The chain employs TRBV2 and TRBJ2-3; 9 positions agree with TRBD1. Germline lookup yields CDR1 SNHLY and CDR2 FYNNEI. The trim removed 6 bases at V and 7 bases at J, leaving 2 bases unmatched. This CDR3 is 12 amino acids long. CDR3 region: CASRDRGYTQYF. CDR3 nucleotide sequence: TGTGCCAGCAGAGACAGGGGGTATACGCAGTATTTT.

Here the CDR3 reads CASSYFSTGKTDTQYF. In nucleotides, the CDR3 is TGTGCCAGCAGTTACTTTTCGACAGGGAAAACAGATACGCAGTATTTT. J is TRBJ2-3 and V is TRBV6-5, with TRBD1 matching 7 bases. CDR3 size: 16 residues. Trimming removed 1 base from V and 3 bases from J; junction bases left unmatched: 7. CDR1 is MNHEY, CDR2 SVGAGI, per germline.

The V gene is TRBV6-2 or TRBV6-3, the J gene TRBJ2-2, with unresolved D. This CDR3 contains 14 residues. Germline V gene data show CDR1 as MNHEY and CDR2 as SVGEGT. Deletions cut 6 bases from V and 3 bases from J, with 11 bases between. CDR3 coding DNA: TGTGCCAGCAGCGTATCCGGGTACACCGGGGAGCTGTTTTTT. It yields the protein CASSVSGYTGELFF.

J is TRBJ1-1 and V is TRBV7-6; D unclear. CDR1 SGHVS and CDR2 FNYEAQ come from the germline V gene. Trimming took off 1 base at V and 1 base at J, with 10 bases between the two ends. The CDR3 length is 15 residues. CDR3 sequence: CASSLGSRGNTEAFF. DNA for the CDR3: TGTGCCAGCAGCTTAGGGTCTCGGGGGAACACTGAAGCTTTCTTT.

J is TRBJ2-2 and V is TRBV23-1, with D perhaps matching TRBD1 (5 bases). TRBV23-1 is marked as an open reading frame, function uncertain. V was pared by 4 bases and J by 6 bases, with 12 bases between. CDR3 length equals 14 residues. The CDR3 DNA reads TGCGCCAGCAGTCTACCCCTAGGGGCCGGGGAGCTGTTTTTT. Translated: CASSLPLGAGELFF.

V gene TRBV6-2 or TRBV6-3 combines with J gene TRBJ2-7; no clear D gene. Deletions cut 6 bases from V and 6 bases from J, with 21 bases between. Germline V lookup: CDR1 MNHEY, CDR2 SVGEGT. This CDR3 has 15 residues. As DNA, the CDR3 is TGTGCCAGCAGCCTTCTTGAGGCCACCTTAGGCGAGCAGTACTTC. This translates into CASSLLEATLGEQYF.

The rearrangement uses TRBV28 and TRBJ2-2, with unresolved D. Trimming cost V 2 bases and J 3 bases, with 10 bases left between them. Germline CDR1 MDHEN, CDR2 SYDVKM. CDR3 length equals 15 residues. The CDR3 nucleotides read TGTGCCAGCAGTTTAGAGCTGGGCGACACCGGGGAGCTGTTTTTT. Protein sequence: CASSLELGDTGELFF.

The gene calls are TRBV5-1 and TRBJ2-1, with 9 bases lining up with TRBD1. The CDR3 runs to 15 residues. Per germline, CDR1 SGHRS and CDR2 YFSETQ. V lost 2 bases, J lost 8 bases, and 8 bases stayed unmatched. The CDR3 sequence is CASSFGGTGRDEQFF. The CDR3 DNA reads as TGCGCCAGCAGCTTTGGAGGGACAGGGCGGGATGAGCAGTTCTTC. Supplemented by reference TRBV5-1 and TRBJ2-1, the full variable domain reads KAGVTQTPRYLIKTRGQQVTLSCSPISGHRSVSWYQQTPGQGLQFLFEYFSETQRNKGNFPGRFSGRQFSNSRSEMNVSTLELGDSALYLCASSFGGTGRDEQFFGPGTRLTVL.

The CDR3 spells CASSLPQGADTQYF. DNA of the CDR3: TGTGCCAGCAGTTTACCTCAGGGAGCAGATACGCAGTATTTT. J is TRBJ2-3 and V is TRBV28; TRBD1 or TRBD2 may be the D gene (5 bases each). This CDR3 comprises 14 residues. Trimming cost V 2 bases and J 4 bases, with 10 bases left between them. Germline CDR1 and CDR2: MDHEN and SYDVKM.

The chain joins TRBV7-2 to TRBJ2-5; no reliable D call. This CDR3 has 13 amino acids. V lost 4 bases and J lost 5, with 11 bases in between. Germline CDR1 reads SGHTA; CDR2 reads FQGNSA. CDR3 sequence reads: CASSSLFGETQYF. The CDR3, as DNA: TGTGCCAGCAGCTCCCTGTTCGGGGAGACCCAGTACTTC.

The chain links TRBV6-5 to TRBJ1-6; 9 bases match TRBD1. V lost 0 bases, J lost 9 bases, and 6 bases stayed unmatched. The V gene's germline CDR1 is MNHEY and CDR2 SVGAGI. CDR3 size: 16 residues. The CDR3 DNA follows: TGTGCCAGCAGTTACTCCGCGGGACAGGGATTTTCACCCCTCCACTTT. Protein sequence: CASSYSAGQGFSPLHF.

Here the CDR3 DNA reads TGCGCCAGCCTTCCCCAGTATTCTCTCCACGGGGAGCTGTTTTTT. Protein: CASLPQYSLHGELFF. The chain uses TRBV23-1 and TRBJ2-2, with unresolved D. TRBV23-1 is placed among ORFs of uncertain function. The CDR3 is 15 residues long. The V gene lost 8 bases and the J gene lost 7 bases, with 20 bases spanning the gap.

The rearrangement links TRBV6-5 to TRBJ1-2; no firm D call. V dropped 6 bases and J dropped 8 bases, with 13 bases sitting between them. Germline V gene lookup returns CDR1 MNHEY and CDR2 SVGAGI. The CDR3 length is 12 residues. DNA of the CDR3: TGTGCCAGCAGCCACAACGTATTCGGCTACACCTTC. It encodes CASSHNVFGYTF.

This clone occurred a few times. The V call is TRBV28, the J call TRBJ2-7, with 11 nucleotides matching TRBD1. Trimming cost V 5 bases and J 4 bases; bases outside gene matches: 7. Per the germline V gene, CDR1 is MDHEN and CDR2 is SYDVKM. The CDR3 has 15 amino acids. DNA of the CDR3: TGTGCCAGCAGTCCGAATGGACAGGGGGCGTACGAGCAGTACTTC. It is translated as CASSPNGQGAYEQYF.